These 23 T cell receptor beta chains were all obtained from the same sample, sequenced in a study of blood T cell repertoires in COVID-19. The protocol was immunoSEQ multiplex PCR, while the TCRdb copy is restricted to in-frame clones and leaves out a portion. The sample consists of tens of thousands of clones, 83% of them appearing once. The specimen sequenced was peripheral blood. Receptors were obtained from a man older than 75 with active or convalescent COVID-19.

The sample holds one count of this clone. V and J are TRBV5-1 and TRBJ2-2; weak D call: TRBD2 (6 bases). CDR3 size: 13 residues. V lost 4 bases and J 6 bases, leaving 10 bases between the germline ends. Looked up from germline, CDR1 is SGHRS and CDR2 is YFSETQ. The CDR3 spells CASSPAGPGELFF. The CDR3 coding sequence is TGCGCCAGCAGCCCCGCGGGGCCCGGGGAGCTGTTTTTT.

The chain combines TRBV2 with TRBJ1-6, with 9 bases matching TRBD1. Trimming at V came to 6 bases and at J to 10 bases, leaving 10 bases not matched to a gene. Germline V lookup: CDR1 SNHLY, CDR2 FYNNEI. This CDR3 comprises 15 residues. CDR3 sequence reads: CASSGTGQGVSPLHF. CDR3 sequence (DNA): TGTGCCAGCAGCGGGACGGGACAGGGAGTCTCACCCCTCCACTTT.

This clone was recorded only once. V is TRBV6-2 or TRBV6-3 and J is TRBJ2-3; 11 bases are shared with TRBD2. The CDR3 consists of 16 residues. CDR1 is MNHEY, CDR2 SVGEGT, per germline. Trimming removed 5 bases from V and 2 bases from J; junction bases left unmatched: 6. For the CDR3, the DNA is TGTGCCAGCAGTCGCCGACTAGCGGGAATCACAGATACGCAGTATTTT. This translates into CASSRRLAGITDTQYF.

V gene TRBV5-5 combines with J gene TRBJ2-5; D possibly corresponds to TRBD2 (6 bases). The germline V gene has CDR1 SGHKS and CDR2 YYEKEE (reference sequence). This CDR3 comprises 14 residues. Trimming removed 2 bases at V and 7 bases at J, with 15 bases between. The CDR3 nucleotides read TGTGCCAGCAGCTTAGCGCCGCGGCGGGGGACCCAGTACTTC. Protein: CASSLAPRRGTQYF.

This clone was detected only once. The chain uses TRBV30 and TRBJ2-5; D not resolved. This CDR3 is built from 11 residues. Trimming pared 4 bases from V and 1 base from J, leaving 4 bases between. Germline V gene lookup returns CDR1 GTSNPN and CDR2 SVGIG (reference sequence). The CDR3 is CAWTLQETQYF. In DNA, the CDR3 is TGTGCCTGGACTCTCCAAGAGACCCAGTACTTC. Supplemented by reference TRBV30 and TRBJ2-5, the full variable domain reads SQTIHQWPATLVQPVGSPLSLECTVEGTSNPNLYWYRQAAGRGLQLLFYSVGIGQISSEVPQNLSASRPQDRQFILSSKKLLLSDSGFYLCAWTLQETQYFGPGTRLLVL.

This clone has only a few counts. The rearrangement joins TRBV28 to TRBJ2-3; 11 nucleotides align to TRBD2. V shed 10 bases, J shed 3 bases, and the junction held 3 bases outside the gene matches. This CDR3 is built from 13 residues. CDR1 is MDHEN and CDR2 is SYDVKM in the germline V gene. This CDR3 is CAIWTSGTDTQYF. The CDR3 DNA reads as TGTGCCATCTGGACTAGCGGGACAGATACGCAGTATTTT.

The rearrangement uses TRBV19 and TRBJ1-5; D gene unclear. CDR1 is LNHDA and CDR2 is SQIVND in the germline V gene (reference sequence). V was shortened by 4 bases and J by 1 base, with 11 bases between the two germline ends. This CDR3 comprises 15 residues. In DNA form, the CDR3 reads TGTGCCAGTAGTAGGAGGAGGGAGAGCAATCAGCCCCAGCATTTT. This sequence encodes CASSRRRESNQPQHF.

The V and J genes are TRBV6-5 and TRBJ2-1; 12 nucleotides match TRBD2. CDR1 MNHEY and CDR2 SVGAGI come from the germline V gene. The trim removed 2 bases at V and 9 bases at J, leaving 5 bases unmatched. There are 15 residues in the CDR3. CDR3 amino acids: CASSYAASGRGEQFF. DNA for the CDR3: TGTGCCAGCAGTTACGCGGCTAGCGGGAGGGGTGAGCAGTTCTTC.

The CDR3 reads CSVRDNLNTEAFF. CDR3 sequence (DNA): TGCAGCGTCCGGGACAACCTGAACACTGAAGCTTTCTTT. This sequence joins TRBV29-1 and TRBJ1-1; D is possibly TRBD1 (6 bases). V was clipped by 6 bases and J by 0 bases, with 11 bases between them. The CDR3 contains 13 residues. Germline assignment: CDR1 SQVTM and CDR2 ANQGSEA.

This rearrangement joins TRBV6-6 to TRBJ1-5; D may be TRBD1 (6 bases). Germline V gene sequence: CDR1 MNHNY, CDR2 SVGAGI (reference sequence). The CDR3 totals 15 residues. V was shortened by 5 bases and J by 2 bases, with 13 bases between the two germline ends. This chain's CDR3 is CASSRTGYGNQPQHF. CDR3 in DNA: TGTGCCAGCAGTCGAACAGGGTATGGCAATCAGCCCCAGCATTTT.

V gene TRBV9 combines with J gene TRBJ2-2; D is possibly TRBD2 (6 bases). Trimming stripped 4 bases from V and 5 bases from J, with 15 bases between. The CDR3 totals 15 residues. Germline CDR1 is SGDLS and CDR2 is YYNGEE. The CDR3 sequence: CASSSLGGLTGELFF. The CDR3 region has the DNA TGTGCCAGCAGCAGCCTGGGGGGTCTGACCGGGGAGCTGTTTTTT.

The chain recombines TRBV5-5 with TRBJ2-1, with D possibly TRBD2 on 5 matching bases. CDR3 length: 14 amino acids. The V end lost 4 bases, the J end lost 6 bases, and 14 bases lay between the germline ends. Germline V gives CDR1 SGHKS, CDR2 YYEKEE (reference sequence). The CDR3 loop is CASSREQIVNEQFF. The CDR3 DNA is TGTGCCAGCAGCCGGGAACAGATAGTCAATGAGCAGTTCTTC.

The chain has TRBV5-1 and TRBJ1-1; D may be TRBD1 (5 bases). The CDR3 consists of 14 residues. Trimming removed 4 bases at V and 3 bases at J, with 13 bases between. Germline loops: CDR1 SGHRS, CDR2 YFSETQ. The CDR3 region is CASSRDSGDTEAFF. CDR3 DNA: TGCGCCAGCAGCAGGGACTCGGGGGACACTGAAGCTTTCTTT.

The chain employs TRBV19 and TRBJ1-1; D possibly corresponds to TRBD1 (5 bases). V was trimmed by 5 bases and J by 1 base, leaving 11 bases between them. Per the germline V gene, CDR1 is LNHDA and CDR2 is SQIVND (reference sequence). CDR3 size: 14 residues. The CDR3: CASSFWGANTEAFF. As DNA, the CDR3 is TGTGCCAGTAGTTTCTGGGGCGCGAACACTGAAGCTTTCTTT.

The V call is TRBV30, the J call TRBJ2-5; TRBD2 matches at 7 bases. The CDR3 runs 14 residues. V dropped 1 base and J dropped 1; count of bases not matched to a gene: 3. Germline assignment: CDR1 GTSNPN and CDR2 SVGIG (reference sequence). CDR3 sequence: CAWSGGRPQETQYF. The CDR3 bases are TGTGCCTGGAGTGGCGGGAGACCCCAAGAGACCCAGTACTTC.

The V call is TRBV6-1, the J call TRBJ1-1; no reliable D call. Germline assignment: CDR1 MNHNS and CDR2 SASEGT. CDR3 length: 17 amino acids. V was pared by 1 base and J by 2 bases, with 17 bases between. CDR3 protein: CASSEVGLTARNTEAFF. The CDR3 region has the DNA TGTGCCAGCAGTGAAGTCGGCTTAACAGCTCGTAACACTGAAGCTTTCTTT.

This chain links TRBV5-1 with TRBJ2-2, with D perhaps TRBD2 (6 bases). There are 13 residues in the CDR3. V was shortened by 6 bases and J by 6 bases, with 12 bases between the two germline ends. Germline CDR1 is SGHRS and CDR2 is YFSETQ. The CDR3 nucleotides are TGCGCCAGCACTTTGGGGGGTTCCGGGGAGCTGTTTTTT. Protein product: CASTLGGSGELFF.

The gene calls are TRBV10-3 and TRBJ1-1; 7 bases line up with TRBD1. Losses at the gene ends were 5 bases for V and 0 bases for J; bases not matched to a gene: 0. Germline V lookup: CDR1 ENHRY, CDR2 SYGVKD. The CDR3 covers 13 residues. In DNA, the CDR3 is TGTGCCATCAGTACAGGGGTGAACACTGAAGCTTTCTTT. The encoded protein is CAISTGVNTEAFF.

The CDR3 bases are TGTGCCAGCAGTGAAGGGGCGGGAGTGGATAATGAGCAGTTCTTC. Protein sequence: CASSEGAGVDNEQFF. The V call is TRBV6-1, the J call TRBJ2-1; 7 nucleotides align to TRBD2. The CDR3 loop spans 15 amino acids. Germline assignment: CDR1 MNHNS and CDR2 SASEGT. The trim removed 1 base at V and 7 bases at J, leaving 7 bases unmatched.

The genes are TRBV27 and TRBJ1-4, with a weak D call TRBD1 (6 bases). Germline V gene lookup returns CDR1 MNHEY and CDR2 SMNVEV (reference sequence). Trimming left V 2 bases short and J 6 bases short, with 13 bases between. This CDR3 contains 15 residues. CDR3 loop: CASSLGDKVDEKLFF. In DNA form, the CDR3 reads TGTGCCAGCAGTTTAGGGGACAAGGTTGATGAAAAACTGTTTTTT.

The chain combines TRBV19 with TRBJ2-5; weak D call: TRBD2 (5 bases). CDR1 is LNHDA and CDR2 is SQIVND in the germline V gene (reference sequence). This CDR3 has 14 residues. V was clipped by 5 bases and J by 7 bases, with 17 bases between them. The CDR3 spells CASSFLIGVGTQYF. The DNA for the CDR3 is TGTGCCAGTAGTTTCCTTATCGGGGTGGGGACCCAGTACTTC.

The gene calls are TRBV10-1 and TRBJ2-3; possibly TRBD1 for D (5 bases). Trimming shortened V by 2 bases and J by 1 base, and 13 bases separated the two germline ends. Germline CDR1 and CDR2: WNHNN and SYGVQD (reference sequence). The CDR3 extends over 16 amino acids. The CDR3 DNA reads TGCGCCAGCAGTGAGACTCTATTAGGGGGCACAGATACGCAGTATTTT. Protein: CASSETLLGGTDTQYF.

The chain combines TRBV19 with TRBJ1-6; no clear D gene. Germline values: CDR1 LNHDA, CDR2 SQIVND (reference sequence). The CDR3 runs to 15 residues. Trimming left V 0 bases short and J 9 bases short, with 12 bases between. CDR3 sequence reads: CASSIDTTSRSPLHF. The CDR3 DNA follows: TGTGCCAGTAGTATAGATACGACATCCCGTTCACCCCTCCACTTT.